These 28 T cell receptor beta chains came from one sample sequenced in a study of T cells in Graves' hyperthyroidism and ophthalmopathy. Amplified regions were TCR beta CDR3 sequences from RNA transcripts. An initial round of RT-PCR targeting the TCR CDR3 relied on the HTBI primer set. TCRdb redid the calling of the multiplex PCR reads with MiXCR, one entry per CDR3 protein. This table holds 400,000 to 550,000 distinct CDR3 sequences, around 22% found once. The source material was blood. These receptors were obtained from a woman aged 30 to 39 with Graves' ophthalmopathy.

This clonotype was seen many times. The rearrangement links TRBV6-2 or TRBV6-3 to TRBJ2-7; TRBD1 is a possible D gene (5 bases). The CDR3 extends over 14 amino acids. V lost 6 bases and J lost 2, with 14 bases in between. The germline CDR1 and CDR2 sequences are MNHEY and SVGEGT. The CDR3 is CASSSHRPPYEQYF. The CDR3 coding sequence is TGTGCCAGCAGCTCGCACAGGCCTCCCTACGAGCAGTACTTC.

Turning to this clonotype: This may be a read error: a much more frequent sequence differs by one nucleotide. The chain carries TRBV6-2 or TRBV6-3 and TRBJ2-7, with D possibly being TRBD1 or TRBD2 (5 bases each). CDR3 length: 16 amino acids. V lost 6 bases and J 3 bases, leaving 21 bases between the germline ends. Germline V lookup: CDR1 MNHEY, CDR2 SVGEGT. CDR3 in DNA: TGTGCCAGCAGCTCCTGCGACGCCGGGACCCTCTACGAGCAGTACTTC. Translation gives CASSSCDAGTLYEQYF.

Many counts were recorded for this clonotype. The junction departs from germline at one end; a sequencing error may be responsible. J is TRBJ1-1 and V is TRBV6-2 or TRBV6-3, with 8 positions matching TRBD1. CDR1 and CDR2 from the germline V gene are MNHEY and SVGEGT. This CDR3 has 18 residues. This CDR3 is CASSYWGQAQSLNTEAFF. The CDR3 DNA reads as TGTGCCAGCAGCTACTGGGGACAGGCCCAATCCTTGAACACTGAAGCTTTCTTT.

This clonotype was recorded at least ten times. This rearrangement joins TRBV6-5 to TRBJ2-7; tentatively, D is TRBD1 or TRBD2 (6 bases each). CDR3 length equals 17 residues. The germline V gene encodes CDR1 MNHEY and CDR2 SVGAGI. V lost 6 bases and J lost 5, with 26 bases in between. In DNA form, the CDR3 reads TGTGCCAGCAGGCCCCAAGACGGAGGGGGATTGTTCAACGAGCAGTACTTC. This encodes CASRPQDGGGLFNEQYF.

This clonotype was picked up many times. The rearrangement links TRBV12-3 or TRBV12-4 to TRBJ1-2; no definite D call. V shed 4 bases and J shed 4 bases, with 16 bases lying between them. The CDR3 contains 15 residues. In DNA, the CDR3 is TGTGCCAGCAGTTGGGGTCCGGGTTTAGTCTATGGCTACACCTTC. This gives the protein CASSWGPGLVYGYTF.

At least ten counts were recorded for this clonotype. This chain links TRBV9 with TRBJ1-2; weak D call: TRBD1 (5 bases). V lost 0 bases, J lost 5 bases, and 11 bases lay in between. The CDR3 covers 14 residues. Germline V gene sequence: CDR1 SGDLS, CDR2 YYNGEE. The CDR3 here is CASSVGGGPYGYTF. CDR3 nucleotide sequence: TGTGCCAGCAGCGTAGGTGGGGGTCCTTATGGCTACACCTTC. The variable domain in full, completed from reference TRBV9 and TRBJ1-2, reads DSGVTQTPKHLITATGQRVTLRCSPRSGDLSVYWYQQSLDQGLQFLIQYYNGEERAKGNILERFSAQQFPDLHSELNLSSLELGDSALYFCASSVGGGPYGYTFGSGTRLTVV.

The chain combines TRBV28 with TRBJ1-2; 7 bases line up with TRBD1. Looked up from germline, CDR1 is MDHEN and CDR2 is SYDVKM. The CDR3 consists of 16 residues. The junction had 16 bases not matched to a gene; V was cut back by 4 bases and J by 8 bases. For the CDR3, the DNA is TGTGCCAGCAGTTCCCTCACCTTCACAGGGGCCGCCGGCTACACCTTC. It translates to CASSSLTFTGAAGYTF.

This chain joins TRBV6-2 or TRBV6-3 and TRBJ2-7; 8 bases line up with TRBD1. Germline V gives CDR1 MNHEY, CDR2 SVGEGT. The CDR3 totals 13 residues. Germline trimming cut 7 bases from V and 5 bases from J; bases unmatched to any gene: 7. The CDR3 here is CASTGQGSDEQYF. In nucleotides, the CDR3 is TGTGCCAGCACCGGACAGGGTTCTGACGAGCAGTACTTC.

This clonotype was detected ten times or more. The V and J genes are TRBV3-1 and TRBJ2-5; D remains ambiguous. This CDR3 contains 15 residues. With 0 bases removed from V and 0 bases from J, the gap between germline ends came to 8 bases. Germline V gives CDR1 LGHDT, CDR2 YNNKEL (reference sequence). CDR3 protein: CASSQDRTDQETQYF. The CDR3 nucleotides read TGTGCCAGCAGCCAAGATCGGACCGACCAAGAGACCCAGTACTTC.

This chain connects TRBV2 to TRBJ1-1, with a tentative D call TRBD1 (5 bases). The ends were cut back, 8 bases at V and 2 bases at J, with 12 bases in the middle. Germline CDR1 reads SNHLY; CDR2 reads FYNNEI. The CDR3 runs 13 residues. The CDR3 loop is CASWAGNNTEAFF. CDR3 in DNA: TGTGCCAGCTGGGCAGGGAATAACACTGAAGCTTTCTTT.

This clonotype was detected ten times or more. J is TRBJ2-7 and V is TRBV11-2, with 12 bases that match TRBD2. This CDR3 has 15 residues. Trimming took 2 bases from V and 3 from J; bases not matched to a gene: 2. Per the germline V gene, CDR1 is SGHAT and CDR2 is FQNNGV. This CDR3 is CASSLTSGGFYEQYF. The CDR3 region has the DNA TGTGCCAGCAGCTTAACTAGCGGGGGGTTCTACGAGCAGTACTTC.

The V and J genes are TRBV20-1 and TRBJ2-7; D might be TRBD2 (5 bases). The CDR3 is 14 residues long. Germline CDR1 is DFQATT and CDR2 is SNEGSKA (reference sequence). V lost 0 bases, J lost 0 bases, and 9 bases lay in between. CDR3 coding DNA: TGCAGTGCTAGAGATGGGAGTAACTCCTACGAGCAGTACTTC. Translation gives CSARDGSNSYEQYF.

The V call is TRBV5-1, the J call TRBJ1-1; D uncertain. The CDR3 contains 14 residues. The V end was cut by 2 bases, the J end by 4 bases, with 12 bases between. The germline gives CDR1 SGHRS, CDR2 YFSETQ. CDR3 sequence: CASSFEGLVTEAFF. CDR3 DNA sequence: TGCGCCAGCAGCTTCGAGGGCCTGGTCACTGAAGCTTTCTTT.

The V call is TRBV6-1, the J call TRBJ2-7; 11 nucleotides agree with TRBD2. The CDR3 is made up of 15 amino acids. J was trimmed by 5 bases and V by 7 bases; bases with no gene match: 10. The V gene's germline CDR1 is MNHNS and CDR2 SASEGT. CDR3 sequence: CASKEVAGGFNEQYF. In DNA, the CDR3 is TGTGCCAGCAAAGAGGTAGCGGGAGGGTTTAACGAGCAGTACTTC.

This clonotype was detected ten times or more. The chain combines TRBV27 with TRBJ2-4, with D perhaps TRBD2 (5 bases). Germline assignment: CDR1 MNHEY and CDR2 SMNVEV (reference sequence). V was pared by 4 bases and J by 3 bases, with 10 bases between. The CDR3 spans 14 residues. CDR3 coding DNA: TGTGCCAGCAGTTACCTAGGAGGCAAAAACATTCAGTACTTC. It codes for CASSYLGGKNIQYF.

This clonotype was counted many times. The chain employs TRBV7-9 and TRBJ2-5; D is possibly TRBD1 (5 bases). Between the trimmed V and J ends, which lost 0 bases and 0 bases, there was a span of 8 bases. Germline CDR1 and CDR2: SEHNR and FQNEAQ (reference sequence). The CDR3 is 15 residues long. The CDR3: CASSLALGDQETQYF. The CDR3 DNA sequence: TGTGCCAGCAGCTTAGCGTTAGGGGACCAAGAGACCCAGTACTTC.

This clonotype was detected ten times or more. The rearrangement links TRBV19 to TRBJ1-5; D ambiguous. V was trimmed by 6 bases and J by 4 bases, leaving 16 bases between them. Germline assignment: CDR1 LNHDA and CDR2 SQIVND (reference sequence). The CDR3 runs to 15 residues. CDR3 DNA sequence: TGTGCCAGTAGGAACAGCGAGAGTTGGAATCAGCCCCAGCATTTT. It specifies CASRNSESWNQPQHF.

The chain carries TRBV28 and TRBJ2-7; D gene uncertain. CDR3 size: 10 residues. Germline CDR1 MDHEN, CDR2 SYDVKM. Trimming stripped 4 bases from V and 6 bases from J, with 4 bases between. The CDR3 reads CASSSVEQYF. CDR3 bases: TGTGCCAGCAGTTCCGTCGAGCAGTACTTC.

The sample holds a few counts of this clonotype. V gene TRBV28 combines with J gene TRBJ1-1; D gene unclear. There are 13 residues in the CDR3. V gave up 10 bases and J gave up 1 base, with 13 bases separating them. Germline V gene data show CDR1 as MDHEN and CDR2 as SYDVKM. CDR3 sequence reads: CAIIPQTNTEAFF. The CDR3 nucleotides are TGTGCCATCATCCCACAGACGAACACTGAAGCTTTCTTT.

This clonotype was detected many times. The J gene is TRBJ1-1, the V gene TRBV27, with D hard to call. This CDR3 is built from 10 residues. Germline CDR1 and CDR2: MNHEY and SMNVEV (reference sequence). The V end was cut by 9 bases, the J end by 6 bases, with 8 bases between. CDR3 nucleotides: TGTGCCAGTGGGTACCCTGAAGCTTTCTTT. The encoded protein is CASGYPEAFF.

This clonotype was detected many times. The gene calls are TRBV14 and TRBJ2-7, with D possibly being TRBD1 or TRBD2 (5 bases each). This CDR3 is 16 amino acids long. Germline CDR1 reads SGHDN; CDR2 reads FVKESK. V lost 1 base and J lost 5, with 18 bases in between. CDR3 residues: CASSQGILGRDHEQYF. CDR3 nucleotide sequence: TGTGCCAGCAGCCAAGGAATTTTAGGCAGGGACCACGAGCAGTACTTC.

As regards this clonotype: A much larger clone lies one base from this, so it may be a read error. The chain employs TRBV19 and TRBJ1-1; D is unresolved. The CDR3 sequence is 13 residues long. The ends were cut back, 6 bases at V and 9 bases at J, with 17 bases in the middle. Germline lookup yields CDR1 LNHDA and CDR2 SQIVND (reference sequence). The CDR3 spells CASRPDGDRQAFF. As DNA, the CDR3 is TGTGCCAGTAGGCCGGACGGGGATCGGCAAGCTTTCTTT.

This clonotype appeared many times. The chain has TRBV10-3 and TRBJ2-5; TRBD1 agrees at 12 bases. There are 17 residues in the CDR3. Germline values: CDR1 ENHRY, CDR2 SYGVKD. J lost 4 bases, V lost 6 bases, and 12 bases had no gene match. CDR3 sequence reads: CAISSGTGGPKGETQYF. CDR3 nucleotide sequence: TGTGCCATCAGCTCCGGGACAGGGGGCCCTAAAGGAGAGACCCAGTACTTC.

V gene TRBV6-1 combines with J gene TRBJ1-1, with D possibly TRBD1 on 6 matching bases. Trimming took 4 bases from V and 1 from J, leaving 19 bases between them. Looked up from germline, CDR1 is MNHNS and CDR2 is SASEGT. This CDR3 region has 17 residues. CDR3 protein: CASSGVRGARGNTEAFF. The CDR3 DNA reads as TGTGCCAGCAGTGGGGTTAGGGGGGCGCGAGGGAACACTGAAGCTTTCTTT.

The table lists this clonotype with many counts. The chain uses TRBV27 and TRBJ1-1; D ambiguous. The germline V gene has CDR1 MNHEY and CDR2 SMNVEV (reference sequence). The ends were cut back, 1 base at V and 1 base at J, with 4 bases in the middle. The CDR3 is made up of 13 amino acids. CDR3 in amino acids: CASSLYGNTEAFF. CDR3 coding DNA: TGTGCCAGCAGTTTATATGGGAACACTGAAGCTTTCTTT.

This clonotype has a count of ten or more. The J gene is TRBJ2-5, the V gene TRBV7-8; 8 bases fit TRBD2. V shed 5 bases and J 5 bases; nucleotides not matched to a gene: 13. The CDR3 is 16 residues long. Germline CDR1 reads SGHVS; CDR2 reads FQNEAQ. DNA for the CDR3: TGTGCCAGCAGCGGATTACCCCCGGGACTAGTTGAGACCCAGTACTTC. Translated: CASSGLPPGLVETQYF.

The chain is built from TRBV29-1 and TRBJ2-5, with D possibly being TRBD1 or TRBD2 (5 bases each). Germline V gives CDR1 SQVTM, CDR2 ANQGSEA. This CDR3 is 13 amino acids long. V lost 6 bases and J lost 0, with 11 bases in between. CDR3 protein: CSVLDSNQETQYF. The CDR3 DNA reads TGCAGCGTACTAGACAGCAACCAAGAGACCCAGTACTTC.

This clonotype has a single count. The chain recombines TRBV6-1 with TRBJ2-5; 8 nucleotides match TRBD2. The CDR3 is 16 residues long. Germline CDR1 reads MNHNS; CDR2 reads SASEGT. Unmatched junction bases numbered 13, after V lost 5 bases and J lost 5 bases. In nucleotides, the CDR3 is TGTGCCAGCAGTACCCATCTCGGCCGGGGGGGTGAGACCCAGTACTTC. It is translated as CASSTHLGRGGETQYF.